The T cell receptor (beta chain) under discussion was sequenced for a study of T-cell memory formation after mild COVID-19 (dated by TCRdb to the early 2020s). General notes on the study: Most TCR sequence clusters were specific to one of the two donors. Two young, previously healthy adult volunteers, one female and one male, were included in the cohort. Longitudinal TCRalpha and TCRbeta repertoire sequencing tracked T-cell clones expanding and contracting after mild COVID-19 in a couple of donors. Study-wide findings and limitations: Clones that contracted from day 15 to 85 showed balanced CD4/CD8 phenotypes, whereas a second wave of clones that expanded from day 15 to 37 leaned towards CD4+. The detection of some responding clones in pre-infection memory suggests that pre-existing cross-reactive memory T cells joined the SARS-CoV-2 response. Contracting CD4+ clones turned up mainly in the CM and EM memory subsets, whereas EMRA was where CD8+ clones were enriched. The study included only a couple of mild cases, and larger cohorts that include severe cases with pre-infection samples were judged to be necessary. SARS-CoV-2 specificity was not confirmed for the second-wave clones peaking on day 37.

The junction shows trimming of 4 bases on V and 4 bases on J, plus 17 bases between the germline ends. In the germline V gene, CDR1 corresponds to SGHNT and CDR2 to YENEEA. The CDR3 runs 16 amino acids, cysteine and phenylalanine included. Solely the CDR3 DNA is kept, with 48 bases framed from the first base. Comments on this clonotype: The specificity of this receptor is unknown. It has no much larger one-base neighbor in the sample; base qualities were not kept.

Sequencing was performed on an Illumina NovaSeq 6000. Using 5'RACE with constant-segment primers, TCRalpha and TCRbeta cDNA libraries were constructed, with sample barcodes and unique molecular identifiers added in the process. RNA was extracted from every sample with Trizol reagent. The libraries were amplified in two PCR steps, and the second step added a second sample barcode and Illumina TruSeq adapters. Libraries were sequenced on an Illumina NovaSeq with 2 x 150 bp paired-end reads. The study's own analysis went as follows. With migec v1.2.7, reads were demultiplexed and then collapsed into UMI-guided consensus sequences. Using mixcr v2.1.11, UMI consensuses were aligned to TRA and TRB V and J templates and then assembled into clonotypes. Expanded or contracted clonotypes were those called significant by both edgeR and NoisET, with noise models trained on biological replicates. For edgeR calls, the cutoffs were a false discovery rate-adjusted p below 0.01 and a log2 fold-change threshold of 1. As an exploratory analysis of dynamics, max-normalized trajectories of the 1000 most abundant clonotypes were examined with PCA combined with hierarchical clustering. Separately sequenced CD4+ and CD8+ repertoires were used to assign the CD4 or CD8 phenotype of responding clones. TCRdb reanalyzed the raw reads on its own, using fastp at Q25 for trimming and MiXCR for clone calling, and kept in-frame beta chains. Rows matching on CDR3 protein sequence are summarized as one entry with the most common DNA and genes. The V and J calls come from TCRdb's annotation, not from the publication. The sample table contains hundreds of thousands of distinct CDR3 sequences; only one count was recorded for approximately 24% of them. In total, the top ten clones hold 8.5% to 9% of the sample.

Ficoll-Paque density gradient centrifugation was used to isolate PBMCs. The TCR sequence derives from an adult woman who had mild COVID-19 (a few samples of this study predate the infection). The sample titles of this study are shuffled in the database, so cell type and time point are left out; the donor was told from shared clones. Sequencing used PBMCs or a T cell subset sorted from them (not recorded which). The sequence is built from TRBV11-3 and TRBJ2-1; the D gene is possibly TRBD1, with 6 bases matching. The nucleotide sequence reads TGTGCCAGCAGCTCCTTCACAGGGTATGGATACAATGAGCAGTTCTTC. The encoded protein is CASSSFTGYGYNEQFF.